This TCR beta chain was sequenced in a study of cytomegalovirus exposure and HLA in healthy donors. The PCR was carried out with 60 Vbeta primers and 13 Jbeta primers. Sequencing was performed with immunoSEQ multiplex PCR; in TCRdb, only in-frame clones are kept and a portion is missing. The sample records around 110,000 clones, 50% to 70% being singletons. In this sample, this clone turned up once. The germline V and J ends were trimmed by 4 bases and 0 bases, with 13 bases remaining between them. This CDR3 contains 15 residues. Germline loops: CDR1 LGHNA, CDR2 YNFKEQ. The sample comprised PBMCs. The clonotype originates from a woman between 35 and 50 years old in good health and CMV-seropositive. V gene TRBV4-2 combines with J gene TRBJ2-7; D is possibly TRBD2 (5 bases). In DNA, the CDR3 is TGTGCCAGCAGCCCGACTCGGGGTAGCTCCTACGAGCAGTACTTC. Its protein is CASSPTRGSSYEQYF.